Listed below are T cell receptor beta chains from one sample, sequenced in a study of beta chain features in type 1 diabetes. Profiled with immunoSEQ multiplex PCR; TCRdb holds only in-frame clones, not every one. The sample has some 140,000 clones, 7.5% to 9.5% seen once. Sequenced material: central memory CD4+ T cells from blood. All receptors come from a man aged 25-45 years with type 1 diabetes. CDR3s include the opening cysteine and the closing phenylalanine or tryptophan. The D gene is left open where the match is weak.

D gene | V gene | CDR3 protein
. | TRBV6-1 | CASSEGGQPQHF
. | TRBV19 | CASRPSANTGELFF
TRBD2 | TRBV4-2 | CASSPPSGGVNEQFF
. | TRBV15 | CATSRDGLIGYNEQFF
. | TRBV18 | CAGGGTSDEQFF
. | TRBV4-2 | CASSQSQLNTEAFF
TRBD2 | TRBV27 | CASRTSGNTQYF
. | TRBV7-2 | CASSSPDGGSTNEKLFF
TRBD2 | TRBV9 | CASSVEQAGGQYF
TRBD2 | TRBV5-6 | CASSSREGEETQYF
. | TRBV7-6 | CASSREAGTGANVLTF
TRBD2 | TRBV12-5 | CASRGGLSTDTQYF
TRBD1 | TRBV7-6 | CASSLGQGSHNEQFF
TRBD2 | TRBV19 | CASSIRLAGKEQFF
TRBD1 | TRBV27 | CASSQGAGEYYGYTF
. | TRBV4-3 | CASSRQVGRYEQYF
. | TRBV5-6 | CASSLVDRPPRGANVLTF
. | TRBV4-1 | CASSQEAGPYGYTF
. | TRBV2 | CASSVAGNTEAFF
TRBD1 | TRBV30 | CAWGDTGTGGMEQYF
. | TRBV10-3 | CAILWRGGNEKLFF
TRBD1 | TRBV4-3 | CASSQLGTDRGTQFF
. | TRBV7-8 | CASSTGSNQPQHF
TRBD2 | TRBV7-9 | CASSETSGGFYEQYF
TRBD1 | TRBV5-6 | CASSLAGTGGSPLHF
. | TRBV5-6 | CASSLVSYGYTF
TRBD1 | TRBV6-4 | CASSDSKGNGQGSTGELFF
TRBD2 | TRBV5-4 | CASTSGGPQSYNEQFF
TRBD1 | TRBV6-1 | CASSERRQGIIYGYTF
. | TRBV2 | CASSAQGPQHF
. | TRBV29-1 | CSVGASPSGANVLTF
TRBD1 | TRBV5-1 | CASRLTGISGNTIYF
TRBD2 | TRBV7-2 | CASRQIAGGLDTQYF
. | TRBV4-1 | CASSQEDSPYNEQFF
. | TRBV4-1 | CASSRDFSRVLDEQYF
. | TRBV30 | CAWSAEATNEKLFF
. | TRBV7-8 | CASSRARGAPRIEQFF
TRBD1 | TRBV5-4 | CASSFMTGSYNEQFF
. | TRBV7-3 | CASSFRINTEAFF
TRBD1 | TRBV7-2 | CASSLGLQGDEQFF
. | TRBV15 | CATSRDSLANEQFF
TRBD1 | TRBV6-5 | CASSYSRTGDTEAFF
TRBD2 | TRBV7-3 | CASSTGTSGGHEQFF
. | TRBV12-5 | CASTITTDTQYF
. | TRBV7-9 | CASSPANYGYTF
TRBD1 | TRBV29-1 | CSVNRGAGYEQYF
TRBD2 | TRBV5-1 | CASSRSGGGQETQYF
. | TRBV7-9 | CASSLDQIRSYEQYF
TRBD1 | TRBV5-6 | CASSFGQVISGANVLTF
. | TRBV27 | CASSLSPGTNTQYF
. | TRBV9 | CASSQDTDYEQYF
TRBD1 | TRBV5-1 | CASSLGQGAYNEQFF
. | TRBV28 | CASVPVWGGAGYF
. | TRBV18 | CASSETGELFF